These 13 T cell receptor beta chains share one sample of origin, sequenced in a study of shared clonotypes between healthy human individuals. Naive CD8 populations comprised CD45RO-negative cells positively selected for CCR7, excluding terminally differentiated effector memory CD45RA+ cells. Libraries were prepared by immunoSEQ multiplex PCR; TCRdb keeps only in-frame clonotypes and omits some of them. The sample consists of some 2 million clones, approximately 95% of them appearing once. Source material: naive CD8+ T cells sorted from blood. These TCRs come from a man between 18 and 29 years old in good health.

This chain connects TRBV4-2 to TRBJ2-2, with unresolved D. V was trimmed by 0 bases and J by 2 bases, leaving 10 bases between them. The CDR3 totals 16 residues. The germline V gene encodes CDR1 LGHNA and CDR2 YNFKEQ. The DNA for the CDR3 is TGTGCCAGCAGCCAAGACGCTTACCTTAACACCGGGGAGCTGTTTTTT. The encoded protein is CASSQDAYLNTGELFF.

As concerns this clone: The same CDR3 is also encoded by other DNA sequences in this sample. The genes are TRBV11-2 and TRBJ1-1; D possibly corresponds to TRBD1 (6 bases). This CDR3 has 15 residues. Germline-derived CDR1 and CDR2 are SGHAT and FQNNGV. Trimming removed 5 bases from V and 0 bases from J, with 13 bases in between. The CDR3 reads CASSEGQLMNTEAFF. The CDR3 DNA reads as TGTGCCAGCAGCGAGGGACAACTAATGAACACTGAAGCTTTCTTT. Filled out from reference TRBV11-2 and TRBJ1-1, the complete variable domain reads EAGVAQSPRYKIIEKRQSVAFWCNPISGHATLYWYQQILGQGPKLLIQFQNNGVVDDSQLPKDRFSAERLKGVDSTLKIQPAKLEDSAVYLCASSEGQLMNTEAFFGQGTRLTVV.

The rearrangement joins TRBV19 to TRBJ2-7; weak D call: TRBD2 (6 bases). This CDR3 spans 17 amino acids. Germline CDR1 reads LNHDA; CDR2 reads SQIVND (reference sequence). The V and J ends lost 4 bases and 2 bases respectively, with 21 bases between them. CDR3 bases: TGTGCCAGTAGTAAACGAACCGGGACTCTCGTTCCCTACGAGCAGTACTTC. As protein: CASSKRTGTLVPYEQYF. Full variable domain (remainder filled in from reference TRBV19 and TRBJ2-7): DGGITQSPKYLFRKEGQNVTLSCEQNLNHDAMYWYRQDPGQGLRLIYYSQIVNDFQKGDIAEGYSVSREKKESFPLTVTSAQKNPTAFYLCASSKRTGTLVPYEQYFGPGTRLTVT.

This sequence joins TRBV30 and TRBJ1-2, with TRBD1 matching over 7 bases. Germline loops: CDR1 GTSNPN, CDR2 SVGIG (reference sequence). The ends lost 1 base at V and 7 bases at J; junction bases unmatched: 3. The CDR3 spans 12 residues. This CDR3 is CAWSETGIGYTF. The CDR3 region has the DNA TGTGCCTGGAGTGAGACAGGGATTGGCTACACCTTC. Variable domain in full (rest from reference TRBV30 and TRBJ1-2): SQTIHQWPATLVQPVGSPLSLECTVEGTSNPNLYWYRQAAGRGLQLLFYSVGIGQISSEVPQNLSASRPQDRQFILSSKKLLLSDSGFYLCAWSETGIGYTFGSGTRLTVV.

This chain links TRBV7-9 with TRBJ2-3; D uncertain. The CDR3 length is 16 residues. The V end was cut by 4 bases, the J end by 2 bases, with 16 bases between. Germline values: CDR1 SEHNR, CDR2 FQNEAQ (reference sequence). CDR3 nucleotides: TGTGCCAGCAGCTCTTCCGTGCCCCCAGACACAGATACGCAGTATTTT. This gives the protein CASSSSVPPDTDTQYF.

This clone was detected only a few times. V and J are TRBV10-1 and TRBJ1-6; D is uncertain. The CDR3 totals 16 residues. Trimming pared 3 bases from V and 5 bases from J, leaving 14 bases between. CDR1 WNHNN and CDR2 SYGVQD come from the germline V gene (reference sequence). CDR3 DNA sequence: TGCGCCAGCAGTGACCCGGGAGTGGGTGATAATTCACCCCTCCACTTT. This sequence encodes CASSDPGVGDNSPLHF.

The V call is TRBV29-1, the J call TRBJ2-1; no clear D. V lost 0 bases and J lost 5, with 2 bases in between. CDR3 size: 11 residues. Germline V gene lookup returns CDR1 SQVTM and CDR2 ANQGSEA. The CDR3: CSVEEDNEQFF. The CDR3 coding sequence is TGCAGCGTTGAAGAGGACAATGAGCAGTTCTTC.

The chain is built from TRBV6-5 and TRBJ2-5; TRBD2 matches at 7 bases. Germline V lookup: CDR1 MNHEY, CDR2 SVGAGI. CDR3 length: 13 amino acids. V was pared by 6 bases and J by 5 bases, with 6 bases of the junction left unmatched. The CDR3 DNA reads as TGTGCCAGCAGGACTGAGGGAGGGGAGACCCAGTACTTC. Translated, it gives CASRTEGGETQYF.

The chain joins TRBV7-9 to TRBJ2-4; perhaps TRBD2 as D (6 bases). This CDR3 region has 12 residues. Germline CDR1 is SEHNR and CDR2 is FQNEAQ (reference sequence). Trimming took off 8 bases at V and 5 bases at J, with 10 bases between the two ends. Here the CDR3 reads CASQGGENIQYF. CDR3 coding DNA: TGTGCCAGCCAAGGAGGGGAAAACATTCAGTACTTC.

J is TRBJ1-6 and V is TRBV6-5; 7 nucleotides line up with TRBD1. CDR1 and CDR2 from the germline V gene are MNHEY and SVGAGI. With V trimmed by 4 bases and J by 4 bases, 7 bases remained unmatched. The CDR3 is made up of 16 amino acids. The CDR3 sequence: CASSSGTEAYNSPLHF. The CDR3 nucleotides read TGTGCCAGCAGTTCCGGGACAGAAGCTTATAATTCACCCCTCCACTTT.

Note on this clone: Different DNA sequences within this sample yield the same CDR3. This rearrangement joins TRBV28 to TRBJ2-3; no clear D. This CDR3 has 14 residues. Germline CDR1 and CDR2: MDHEN and SYDVKM. The V end was cut by 6 bases, the J end by 0 bases, with 10 bases between. This chain's CDR3 is CASSLAASTDTQYF. In DNA, the CDR3 is TGTGCCAGCAGCCTGGCAGCTAGCACAGATACGCAGTATTTT.

This rearrangement joins TRBV11-2 to TRBJ1-2; D not certain. This CDR3 spans 13 amino acids. Trimming left V 1 base short and J 8 bases short, with 11 bases between. The germline V gene has CDR1 SGHAT and CDR2 FQNNGV. For the CDR3, the DNA is TGTGCCAGCAGCTTAGGGGCGGCTTACGGCTACACCTTC. This codes for CASSLGAAYGYTF.

The V and J genes are TRBV6-1 and TRBJ1-5; TRBD1 might be the D (6 bases). The CDR3 length is 14 residues. CDR1 and CDR2 from the germline V gene are MNHNS and SASEGT. Trimming cost V 2 bases and J 2 bases, with 7 bases left between them. The CDR3 spells CASSERQGNQPQHF. CDR3 coding DNA: TGTGCCAGCAGTGAACGACAGGGCAATCAGCCCCAGCATTTT.